The next 30 T cell receptor beta chains were all read from a single sample in a study of T cell responses to AZD1222 COVID-19 vaccine. TCRdb keeps only in-frame clones here, not all; method: immunoSEQ multiplex PCR. This table holds around 94,000 clones, more than 85% found once. The sample consisted of peripheral blood, taken on day 0 of AZD1222 vaccination. All receptors derive from an adult in good health.

The chain couples TRBV7-8 to TRBJ2-7; no clear D. Trimming removed 5 bases from V and 1 base from J, with 15 bases in between. Germline V lookup: CDR1 SGHVS, CDR2 FQNEAQ. The CDR3 contains 15 residues. The CDR3 DNA reads as TGTGCCAGCAGCCTGGTGGCTGTGAAGTCCTACGAGCAGTACTTC. It codes for CASSLVAVKSYEQYF.

This clone was found a few times. The genes are TRBV7-6 and TRBJ2-3; TRBD1 agrees at 9 bases. Trimming took 4 bases from V and 4 from J; bases not matched to a gene: 3. Germline values: CDR1 SGHVS, CDR2 FNYEAQ. The CDR3 totals 14 residues. The CDR3 loop reads CASSWTGEADTQYF. Written as DNA, the CDR3 is TGTGCCAGCAGCTGGACAGGGGAGGCAGATACGCAGTATTTT.

V is TRBV29-1 and J is TRBJ2-2, with D maybe TRBD2 (5 bases). The CDR3 loop spans 14 amino acids. The germline gives CDR1 SQVTM, CDR2 ANQGSEA. V was clipped by 5 bases and J by 0 bases, with 10 bases between them. CDR3 sequence: CSVRVSANTGELFF. CDR3 bases: TGCAGCGTTCGGGTTAGCGCGAACACCGGGGAGCTGTTTTTT.

The chain uses TRBV15 and TRBJ2-7; D is possibly TRBD2 (6 bases). Germline-derived CDR1 and CDR2 are LNHNV and YYDKDF (reference sequence). The CDR3 totals 15 residues. The V gene lost 1 base and the J gene lost 7 bases, with 17 bases spanning the gap. The CDR3 nucleotides are TGTGCCACCAGCAGAGCGGCTAGCGTGGCCTCGGAGCAGTACTTC. Its translation is CATSRAASVASEQYF.

This chain links TRBV5-1 with TRBJ1-1; possible D gene TRBD1, 6 bases. V was shortened by 3 bases and J by 0 bases, with 9 bases between the two germline ends. Germline CDR1 is SGHRS and CDR2 is YFSETQ. This CDR3 has 14 amino acids. CDR3 sequence: CASSSDRMNTEAFF. As DNA, the CDR3 is TGCGCCAGCAGCTCTGACAGGATGAACACTGAAGCTTTCTTT. Full variable domain (remainder filled in from reference TRBV5-1 and TRBJ1-1): KAGVTQTPRYLIKTRGQQVTLSCSPISGHRSVSWYQQTPGQGLQFLFEYFSETQRNKGNFPGRFSGRQFSNSRSEMNVSTLELGDSALYLCASSSDRMNTEAFFGQGTRLTVV.

This clone came up many times. J is TRBJ1-6 and V is TRBV5-4; D remains unclear. The CDR3 is 14 amino acids. Trimming stripped 0 bases from V and 5 bases from J, with 6 bases between. Germline CDR1 SGHNT, CDR2 YYREEE (reference sequence). This CDR3 is CASSLVGNNSPLHF. The DNA of the CDR3 is TGTGCCAGCAGCTTGGTGGGCAATAATTCACCCCTCCACTTT.

V usage is TRBV11-2 and J usage is TRBJ2-1, with 10 nucleotides matching TRBD1. The CDR3 consists of 15 residues. V trimming: 5 bases; J trimming: 9 bases; junction bases outside the gene matches: 10. CDR1 and CDR2 from the germline V gene are SGHAT and FQNNGV. The CDR3 coding sequence is TGTGCCAGCAGCCTAAGACAGGGGGCCTTGGGTGAGCAGTTCTTC. It translates to CASSLRQGALGEQFF.

The chain carries TRBV29-1 and TRBJ2-1; 9 nucleotides match TRBD2. There are 17 residues in the CDR3. In germline, CDR1 is SQVTM, CDR2 ANQGSEA. J was trimmed by 7 bases and V by 7 bases; bases with no gene match: 20. The CDR3 DNA is TGCAGCGGAGAAGGGGGGAGTAGCGGGAGATGGGAAAATGAGCAGTTCTTC. Its protein is CSGEGGSSGRWENEQFF.

V gene TRBV6-6 combines with J gene TRBJ2-3; D might be TRBD1 (5 bases). CDR3 length equals 14 residues. V lost 10 bases, J lost 0 bases, and 14 bases lay in between. Germline V gene sequence: CDR1 MNHNY, CDR2 SVGAGI (reference sequence). DNA for the CDR3: TGTGCCACCAGATTGACAGCTAGCACAGATACGCAGTATTTT. Its protein product is CATRLTASTDTQYF.

The gene calls are TRBV19 and TRBJ2-3; no firm D call. Germline V CDR1 and CDR2: LNHDA, SQIVND (reference sequence). The CDR3 loop spans 14 amino acids. V gave up 3 bases and J gave up 0 bases, with 7 bases separating them. The CDR3 region has the DNA TGTGCCAGTAGTATCGACTGGAGCACAGATACGCAGTATTTT. Translated, it gives CASSIDWSTDTQYF.

The rearrangement uses TRBV11-2 and TRBJ2-2; D unresolved. Germline loops: CDR1 SGHAT, CDR2 FQNNGV. The CDR3 runs to 13 residues. V was clipped by 3 bases and J by 7 bases, with 9 bases between them. CDR3: CASSFFDGGELFF. For the CDR3, the DNA is TGTGCCAGCAGCTTTTTCGACGGCGGGGAGCTGTTTTTT.

The chain joins TRBV7-6 to TRBJ2-6; D assignment may be TRBD1 or TRBD2 (5 bases each). Trimming cost V 5 bases and J 4 bases, with 18 bases left between them. This CDR3 is built from 17 residues. Per the germline V gene, CDR1 is SGHVS and CDR2 is FNYEAQ. The CDR3 bases are TGTGCCAGCAGCCCGGGACCCGGGGCAACCGGGGCCAACGTCCTGACTTTC. Encoded protein: CASSPGPGATGANVLTF.

This chain uses TRBV9 with TRBJ1-2; no firm D call. V was shortened by 3 bases and J by 6 bases, with 15 bases between the two germline ends. CDR1 and CDR2 (germline): SGDLS, YYNGEE. The CDR3 extends over 14 amino acids. In nucleotides, the CDR3 is TGTGCCAGCAGCGGCGGGTGGCCCCCCCATGGCTACACCTTC. This sequence encodes CASSGGWPPHGYTF.

The V call is TRBV14, the J call TRBJ2-2; tentative D call: TRBD1 (6 bases). Trimming pared 4 bases from V and 7 bases from J, leaving 16 bases between. Germline CDR1 and CDR2: SGHDN and FVKESK. The CDR3 sequence is 15 residues long. The CDR3 coding sequence is TGTGCCAGCAGCCCCCCCGGACAGATCTTCGGGGAGCTGTTTTTT. It codes for CASSPPGQIFGELFF. Full variable domain (rest looked up from reference TRBV14 and TRBJ2-2): EAGVTQFPSHSVIEKGQTVTLRCDPISGHDNLYWYRRVMGKEIKFLLHFVKESKQDESGMPNNRFLAERTGGTYSTLKVQPAELEDSGVYFCASSPPGQIFGELFFGEGSRLTVL.

Written as DNA, the CDR3 is TGTGCCACCAGTGACCCTCTTTCGGGGGACCCCATTAGGCAGTACTTC. Its translation: CATSDPLSGDPIRQYF. The V call is TRBV24-1, the J call TRBJ2-7, with D possibly TRBD2 on 6 matching bases. The CDR3 spans 16 residues. Germline V CDR1 and CDR2: KGHDR, SFDVKD. Trimming removed 4 bases from V and 9 bases from J, with 24 bases in between.

This chain connects TRBV3-1 (or the pseudogene TRBV3-2) to TRBJ1-2; the D is unclear. The ends were cut back, 1 base at V and 0 bases at J, with 9 bases in the middle. The CDR3 is made up of 15 amino acids. Germline V gene lookup returns CDR1 LGHDT and CDR2 YNNKEL (reference sequence). The CDR3 nucleotides read TGTGCCAGCAGCCAAGTGGGCAGTACTAACTATGGCTACACCTTC. Amino acids: CASSQVGSTNYGYTF.

The chain employs TRBV29-1 and TRBJ1-2; D perhaps matches TRBD1 (5 bases). The CDR3 length is 14 residues. CDR1 is SQVTM, CDR2 ANQGSEA, per germline. The V end lost 2 bases, the J end lost 6 bases, and 16 bases lay between the germline ends. The CDR3 loop is CSVEHSDSGNGYTF. The DNA of the CDR3 is TGCAGCGTTGAACACTCCGACAGTGGGAATGGCTACACCTTC.

The rearrangement links TRBV28 to TRBJ2-3; D is ambiguous. Trimming shortened V by 6 bases and J by 4 bases, and 20 bases separated the two germline ends. The CDR3 is 16 residues long. Germline V gene lookup returns CDR1 MDHEN and CDR2 SYDVKM. The CDR3 reads CASRAAVGVSPDTQYF. CDR3 bases: TGTGCCAGCAGAGCTGCCGTGGGTGTTAGTCCAGATACGCAGTATTTT.

The chain uses TRBV2 and TRBJ2-5; 7 positions agree with TRBD2. With V trimmed by 7 bases and J by 0 bases, 5 bases remained unmatched. Germline CDR1 is SNHLY and CDR2 is FYNNEI. CDR3 length: 14 residues. CDR3 coding DNA: TGTGCCAGCATTCTAGGACTAGACCAAGAGACCCAGTACTTC. Its protein is CASILGLDQETQYF. Variable domain in full (rest from reference TRBV2 and TRBJ2-5): EPEVTQTPSHQVTQMGQEVILRCVPISNHLYFYWYRQILGQKVEFLVSFYNNEISEKSEIFDDQFSVERPDGSNFTLKIRSTKLEDSAMYFCASILGLDQETQYFGPGTRLLVL.

The rearrangement joins TRBV9 to TRBJ2-3; 7 bases are a match to TRBD1. J was trimmed by 0 bases and V by 2 bases; bases with no gene match: 3. The germline gives CDR1 SGDLS, CDR2 YYNGEE. The CDR3 extends over 15 amino acids. The CDR3 region has the DNA TGTGCCAGCAGCGTGTGGGACAGAAGCACAGATACGCAGTATTTT. This sequence encodes CASSVWDRSTDTQYF.

The chain joins TRBV19 to TRBJ2-3; 10 bases map to TRBD1. The CDR3 is 15 amino acids. V gave up 5 bases and J gave up 3 bases; unmatched junction bases: 5. CDR1 and CDR2 (germline): LNHDA, SQIVND (reference sequence). In DNA form, the CDR3 reads TGTGCCAGTAGTCCGGGACAGGGGCAGACAGATACGCAGTATTTT. Encoded protein: CASSPGQGQTDTQYF. Together with reference TRBV19 and TRBJ2-3, the CDR3 gives the full variable domain: DGGITQSPKYLFRKEGQNVTLSCEQNLNHDAMYWYRQDPGQGLRLIYYSQIVNDFQKGDIAEGYSVSREKKESFPLTVTSAQKNPTAFYLCASSPGQGQTDTQYFGPGTRLTVL.

The rearrangement uses TRBV27 and TRBJ1-4; no definite D call. V lost 6 bases and J lost 4, with 15 bases in between. The length of the CDR3 is 15 residues. Germline CDR1 is MNHEY and CDR2 is SMNVEV (reference sequence). CDR3 bases: TGTGCCAGCAGCCCGTGGGCGCGAAATAATGAAAAACTGTTTTTT. Amino acids: CASSPWARNNEKLFF.

The genes are TRBV5-4 and TRBJ1-4; maybe TRBD1 (5 bases). Trimming took 4 bases from V and 7 from J, leaving 14 bases between them. This CDR3 is 14 amino acids long. CDR1 is SGHNT, CDR2 YYREEE, per germline (reference sequence). The CDR3, as DNA: TGTGCCAGCAGCCCGGGGGGAGGCTTTGAAAAACTGTTTTTT. Translation gives CASSPGGGFEKLFF.

This chain connects TRBV6-1 to TRBJ2-1; TRBD2 aligns across 9 bases. The CDR3 is 13 amino acids. Trimming at V came to 2 bases and at J to 7 bases, leaving 0 bases not matched to a gene. CDR1 and CDR2 (germline): MNHNS, SASEGT. As DNA, the CDR3 is TGTGCCAGCAGTGAACTAGCGGGGAATGAGCAGTTCTTC. Translation: CASSELAGNEQFF.

This sequence joins TRBV29-1 and TRBJ2-1, with a tentative D call TRBD2 (7 bases). V gave up 0 bases and J gave up 5 bases, with 17 bases separating them. Germline lookup yields CDR1 SQVTM and CDR2 ANQGSEA. This CDR3 region has 16 residues. The CDR3 coding sequence is TGCAGCGTTGAAGATCTCTCGGCGGGGGCGGACAATGAGCAGTTCTTC. Translated: CSVEDLSAGADNEQFF.

This clone was seen only once. CDR3 DNA: TGTGCCAGCAGTTACAGGGGGCGCAGGGATACGCAGTATTTT. This encodes CASSYRGRRDTQYF. V gene TRBV6-5 combines with J gene TRBJ2-3; 7 nucleotides line up with TRBD1. CDR3 length: 14 amino acids. Germline values: CDR1 MNHEY, CDR2 SVGAGI. V lost 2 bases to trimming and J lost 6 bases; unmatched junction nucleotides: 5.

V is TRBV3-1 (or the pseudogene TRBV3-2) and J is TRBJ2-1; the D is unclear. CDR1 and CDR2 from the germline V gene are LGHDT and YNNKEL (reference sequence). The germline V and J ends were trimmed by 1 base and 9 bases, with 7 bases remaining between them. The CDR3 has 12 residues. The CDR3 sequence: CASSQVDTEQFF. CDR3 nucleotides: TGTGCCAGCAGCCAAGTAGACACTGAGCAGTTCTTC.

The chain carries TRBV6-2 or TRBV6-3 and TRBJ1-5, with D unresolved. V was pared by 0 bases and J by 4 bases, with 10 bases between. From germline, CDR1 is MNHEY and CDR2 SVGEGT. The CDR3 loop spans 15 amino acids. CDR3: CASSYSVTANQPQHF. CDR3 bases: TGTGCCAGCAGTTACTCGGTTACAGCAAATCAGCCCCAGCATTTT.

The gene calls are TRBV5-6 and TRBJ1-2; 7 nucleotides align to TRBD1. CDR1 is SGHDT and CDR2 is YYEEEE in the germline V gene. The CDR3 extends over 15 amino acids. Trimming took 3 bases from V and 2 from J; bases not matched to a gene: 7. CDR3 sequence: CASSSTGLVNYGYTF. The CDR3 DNA is TGTGCCAGCAGCTCGACAGGGCTCGTAAACTATGGCTACACCTTC.

This clone was detected a few times. The chain couples TRBV10-1 to TRBJ2-7; D uncertain. Germline-derived CDR1 and CDR2 are WNHNN and SYGVQD (reference sequence). The CDR3 contains 14 residues. V was trimmed by 3 bases and J by 5 bases, leaving 14 bases between them. CDR3 nucleotides: TGCGCCAGCAGTGACAAAGGGCTACGGCACGAGCAGTACTTC. Translation: CASSDKGLRHEQYF.